This TCR delta chain was identified in a study of gamma-delta T cells after stem cell transplantation. There are a few counts of this clone. The protein recorded in TCRdb matches a much larger clone and deviates from this DNA's translation at residue 6, suggesting a read error; the protein here is obtained by translating the DNA. This CDR3 has 16 residues. Germline assignment: CDR1 GEAIGNYY and CDR2 EKD. The germline V and J ends were trimmed by 2 bases and 0 bases, with 15 bases remaining between them. TCRdb reprocessed the RT-PCR reads using CATT. Of approximately 2,100 delta-chain clones detected, 3.1% appear once; the ten largest clones hold around a fifth.

V is TRDV2 and J is TRDJ1; D is possibly TRDD3 (6 bases). This TCR was recovered from a human donor. It is not recorded whose cells these are; they may come from a transplant donor. Sequencing was carried out using gamma-delta T cells. CDR3 amino acids: CACDRPGELYTDKLIF. The CDR3 DNA follows: TGTGCCTGTGACAGGCCGGGGGAACTGTACACCGATAAACTCATCTTT.